The source of this T cell receptor (beta chain) is a study of OX40 agonist ivuxolimab in advanced cancers. At the level of the study: The drug used for patients, ivuxolimab, was an agonistic anti-OX40 (CD134) antibody. Findings and caveats of the study: CD4+ and CD8+ blood T cells expanded clonally by week 6 at 0.1 to 3.0 mg/kg.

Sequenced by immunoSEQ multiplex PCR; TCRdb stores in-frame clones only, minus some. The sample yields around 95,000 clones, approximately 91% seen once. The CDR3 sequence is 17 residues long. J lost 4 bases, V lost 8 bases, and 9 bases had no gene match. Germline V gives CDR1 LNHDA, CDR2 SQIVND (reference sequence). Points on this clone: Antigen: not known.

The receptor was isolated from an adult with an advanced solid tumor such as melanoma, head and neck, liver or kidney cancer. The source material was CD4+ or CD8+ T cells sorted from blood, sampled in a trial of the OX40 agonist ivuxolimab. This chain joins TRBV19 and TRBJ2-2, with TRBD2 matching over 14 bases. The CDR3 coding sequence is TGTGCCAGTTCTCGGACTAGCGGGGGGAGATCCACCGGGGAGCTGTTTTTT. Translation: CASSRTSGGRSTGELFF. Variable domain in full (rest from reference TRBV19 and TRBJ2-2): DGGITQSPKYLFRKEGQNVTLSCEQNLNHDAMYWYRQDPGQGLRLIYYSQIVNDFQKGDIAEGYSVSREKKESFPLTVTSAQKNPTAFYLCASSRTSGGRSTGELFFGEGSRLTVL.